This T cell receptor beta chain was recorded in a study of cytomegalovirus exposure and HLA in healthy donors. General study results and limits: Evidence from a later analysis indicated that most CMV-associated TCR beta chains looked HLA-restricted.

The trim removed 2 bases at V and 1 base at J, leaving 7 bases unmatched. The germline V gene encodes CDR1 MNHEY and CDR2 SMNVEV (reference sequence). CDR3 length: 16 amino acids. With respect to this clone: Its matching antigen is unknown.

Amplification used 60 Vbeta primers and 13 Jbeta primers. Only in-frame clones appear in the TCRdb table, and some are missing; sequencing was by immunoSEQ multiplex PCR. The top ten hold about 4.3% of the sample, which has some 100,000 clones, about 70% seen once. The TCR sequence derives from a woman under 30 in good health and CMV-seropositive. Specimen: PBMCs. The chain has TRBV27 and TRBJ2-7; 8 nucleotides align to TRBD2. This CDR3 reads CASSLPSSGSSYEQYF. CDR3 nucleotide sequence: TGTGCCAGCAGTTTACCGAGCAGCGGGAGTTCCTACGAGCAGTACTTC.